A single sample gave rise to the 21 T cell receptor beta chains below, sequenced in a study of blood T cell repertoires in COVID-19. The assay was immunoSEQ multiplex PCR, and TCRdb's table has in-frame clones only and misses some. The data contain hundreds of thousands of clones, approximately 89% of them singletons. Sequences were obtained from peripheral blood. The source of these receptors is a woman aged 25 to 45 with COVID-19, enrolled during active disease.

The CDR3 reads CASSLPGTEAFF. The CDR3 DNA sequence: TGTGCCAGCAGTTTACCGGGCACTGAAGCTTTCTTT. This chain uses TRBV12-3 or TRBV12-4 with TRBJ1-1, with D uncertain. The CDR3 runs to 12 residues. V lost 2 bases, J lost 4 bases, and 5 bases lay in between.

This chain links TRBV5-4 with TRBJ2-3, with D possibly being TRBD2 (6 bases). The CDR3 is 16 residues long. V lost 2 bases, J lost 3 bases, and 16 bases lay in between. Germline CDR1 is SGHNT and CDR2 is YYREEE (reference sequence). The CDR3 bases are TGTGCCAGCAGCTTTGGTCCGGGAGAAGGAACAGATACGCAGTATTTT. It encodes CASSFGPGEGTDTQYF.

This rearrangement joins TRBV4-2 to TRBJ1-6; TRBD1 agrees at 8 bases. This CDR3 has 16 residues. With V trimmed by 3 bases and J by 7 bases, 8 bases remained unmatched. Germline assignment: CDR1 LGHNA and CDR2 YNFKEQ. The DNA for the CDR3 is TGTGCCAGCAGCCAGGCGGGACAGGTACTAAATTCACCCCTCCACTTT. Amino acid sequence: CASSQAGQVLNSPLHF.

The chain employs TRBV19 and TRBJ2-1, with 10 bases aligning to TRBD1. This CDR3 comprises 16 residues. CDR1 and CDR2 from the germline V gene are LNHDA and SQIVND (reference sequence). The V segment lost 4 bases and the J segment 7 bases; nucleotides outside the gene matches: 10. The CDR3 loop reads CASSSRDRGPGNEQFF. The CDR3 DNA follows: TGTGCCAGTAGTAGCCGAGACAGGGGGCCAGGGAATGAGCAGTTCTTC.

The chain carries TRBV6-5 and TRBJ1-1; D uncertain. Germline V gives CDR1 MNHEY, CDR2 SVGAGI. This CDR3 spans 13 amino acids. V lost 0 bases and J 6 bases, leaving 8 bases between the germline ends. CDR3 sequence reads: CASSYSGGPEAFF. CDR3 bases: TGTGCCAGCAGTTACTCGGGAGGGCCTGAAGCTTTCTTT.

This clone has a single count. The junction departs from the called germline gene at one end, perhaps through a read error. The rearrangement uses TRBV25-1 and TRBJ1-2, with D unclear. This CDR3 region has 13 residues. Per germline, CDR1 MGHDK and CDR2 SYGVNS. The CDR3: CASGDLSNYGYTF. Written as DNA, the CDR3 is TGTGCCAGCGGTGACCTATCAAACTATGGCTACACCTTC.

This sequence joins TRBV2 and TRBJ2-1; the match to TRBD2 covers 10 bases. There are 14 residues in the CDR3. The germline CDR1 and CDR2 sequences are SNHLY and FYNNEI. Trimming cost V 9 bases and J 4 bases; bases outside gene matches: 6. DNA for the CDR3: TGTGCCAGTCTACTAGCGGGACTTTACAATGAGCAGTTCTTC. Translated: CASLLAGLYNEQFF.

The chain employs TRBV6-2 or TRBV6-3 and TRBJ1-2, with D perhaps TRBD1 (6 bases). This CDR3 comprises 12 residues. CDR1 is MNHEY, CDR2 SVGEGT, per germline. Trimming stripped 4 bases from V and 14 bases from J, with 17 bases between. CDR3 amino acids: CASSSFGTPGTF. The CDR3 region has the DNA TGTGCCAGCAGTTCGTTTGGGACACCAGGGACCTTC.

The rearrangement links TRBV30 to TRBJ1-6, with D unresolved. The CDR3 extends over 16 amino acids. The V gene lost 0 bases and the J gene lost 7 bases, with 16 bases spanning the gap. In germline, CDR1 is GTSNPN, CDR2 SVGIG (reference sequence). The CDR3 region has the DNA TGTGCCTGGAGTGTACCCACCCGTCGGTCAAATTCACCCCTCCACTTT. Residues: CAWSVPTRRSNSPLHF.

The chain joins TRBV2 to TRBJ1-2, with unresolved D. V was trimmed by 2 bases and J by 5 bases, leaving 9 bases between them. The CDR3 has 13 residues. The V gene's germline CDR1 is SNHLY and CDR2 FYNNEI. CDR3 loop: CASSERRSYGYTF. DNA for the CDR3: TGTGCCAGCAGTGAAAGGAGATCTTATGGCTACACCTTC.

This clone was found a few times. The chain employs TRBV18 and TRBJ2-1; the match to TRBD2 covers 9 bases. The CDR3 consists of 14 residues. Per germline, CDR1 KGHSH and CDR2 LQKENI. Trimming at V came to 2 bases and at J to 10 bases, leaving 6 bases not matched to a gene. CDR3 sequence: CASSPKAGGGEQFF. Written as DNA, the CDR3 is TGTGCCAGCTCACCAAAAGCGGGGGGCGGGGAGCAGTTCTTC.

The rearrangement uses TRBV11-2 and TRBJ2-5; 8 nucleotides match TRBD1. After removal of 4 bases from V and 7 bases from J, the junction contained 11 bases not matched to a gene. Germline loops: CDR1 SGHAT, CDR2 FQNNGV. CDR3 length: 15 amino acids. CDR3: CASSSTGTGLGTQYF. In DNA, the CDR3 is TGTGCCAGCAGCTCGACCGGGACAGGCCTAGGGACCCAGTACTTC.

A few counts support this clone. The rearrangement uses TRBV7-2 and TRBJ2-5; 7 nucleotides line up with TRBD2. J lost 3 bases, V lost 1 base, and 2 bases had no gene match. Germline loops: CDR1 SGHTA, CDR2 FQGNSA. The CDR3 length is 14 residues. The CDR3 region is CASSLGGGKETQYF. As DNA, the CDR3 is TGTGCCAGCAGCTTAGGGGGGGGGAAAGAGACCCAGTACTTC.

This clone was detected once. The J gene is TRBJ2-5, the V gene TRBV24-1, with 8 nucleotides matching TRBD2. The germline V gene has CDR1 KGHDR and CDR2 SFDVKD. V gave up 4 bases and J gave up 5 bases; unmatched junction bases: 5. CDR3 length: 14 amino acids. The CDR3 DNA reads as TGTGCCACCAGTGACGGGGGGGGAGGGGAGACCCAGTACTTC. Its protein product is CATSDGGGGETQYF.

The chain carries TRBV4-3 and TRBJ2-1; D remains unclear. The CDR3 has 17 residues. V lost 0 bases and J 2 bases, leaving 14 bases between the germline ends. The germline gives CDR1 LGHNA, CDR2 YSLEER. The CDR3 coding sequence is TGCGCCAGCAGCCAAGACGTCCCCGGGTCAACCTACAATGAGCAGTTCTTC. Translating it yields CASSQDVPGSTYNEQFF.

CDR3 residues: CATYDTYEQYV. The CDR3 nucleotides read TGTGCCACGTATGACACCTACGAGCAGTACGTC. This sequence joins TRBV24-1 and TRBJ2-7; no clear D gene. Germline CDR1 and CDR2: KGHDR and SFDVKD. The CDR3 has 11 amino acids. V was shortened by 10 bases and J by 2 bases, with 8 bases between the two germline ends.

The chain couples TRBV27 to TRBJ1-5, with 7 bases that match TRBD1. Germline V gene data show CDR1 as MNHEY and CDR2 as SMNVEV (reference sequence). CDR3 length: 14 amino acids. The trim removed 4 bases at V and 3 bases at J, leaving 3 bases unmatched. CDR3 nucleotide sequence: TGTGCCAGCAGTTGGGACAGATACAATCAGCCCCAGCATTTT. Protein product: CASSWDRYNQPQHF.

The chain is built from TRBV29-1 and TRBJ2-2; 15 bases line up with TRBD2. The CDR3 is 17 amino acids. The germline V gene has CDR1 SQVTM and CDR2 ANQGSEA. With 6 bases clipped from V and 0 bases from J, the junction kept 5 bases outside the gene matches. The CDR3 spells CSVPGLAGGSNTGELFF. CDR3 in DNA: TGCAGCGTCCCGGGACTAGCGGGGGGCTCGAACACCGGGGAGCTGTTTTTT.

As to this clone: Its ends do not fully match the called genes, so a read error is possible. V is TRBV5-1 and J is TRBJ2-2; maybe TRBD1 (6 bases). There are 14 residues in the CDR3. The germline gives CDR1 SGHRS, CDR2 YFSETQ. The CDR3 nucleotides are TGCGCCAGCAGCGTGCCCAGGGACACAGGGGAGCTGTTTTTT. As protein: CASSVPRDTGELFF.

The V call is TRBV18, the J call TRBJ2-7; 8 nucleotides align to TRBD1. Germline V lookup: CDR1 KGHSH, CDR2 LQKENI. The junction had 8 bases not matched to a gene; V was cut back by 6 bases and J by 4 bases. The CDR3 length is 14 residues. CDR3 sequence (DNA): TGTGCCAGCTCCTTGACAGGGGAGTATTACGAGCAGTACGTC. Amino acid sequence: CASSLTGEYYEQYV.

The chain recombines TRBV4-1 with TRBJ1-1, with D hard to call. CDR3 length: 13 amino acids. Trimming left V 4 bases short and J 4 bases short, with 10 bases between. Per germline, CDR1 MGHRA and CDR2 YSYEKL. The chain's CDR3 is CASSPRGGTEAFF. CDR3 nucleotide sequence: TGCGCCAGCAGCCCCAGAGGCGGCACTGAAGCTTTCTTT.